Sequencing of this T cell receptor beta chain was carried out in a study of molecular identifiers for immune sequencing clone quantification. This clonotype is termed medium-sized. Germline V gene sequence: CDR1 SGHVS, CDR2 FQNEAQ. CDR3 length equals 18 residues. V was clipped by 1 base and J by 0 bases, with 16 bases between them. TCRdb itself ran the PCR reads through MiXCR, one entry per CDR3 protein. Of thousands of distinct CDR3 sequences in the sample, over 13% are singletons; the top ten hold less than 2%. Sequenced material: naive CD8+ T cells from blood, with Jurkat cell RNA spiked in. Subset here: FACS-sorted CD8+CD4-CCR7+CD45RA+ naive T cells. This TCR came from a human donor in good health. Some libraries in this study had Jurkat cell RNA spiked in. The chain combines TRBV7-8 with TRBJ2-1; TRBD2 is a possible D gene (6 bases). CDR3: CASSLGGVVMGSYNEQFF. CDR3 nucleotides: TGTGCCAGCAGCTTAGGGGGGGTCGTTATGGGCTCCTACAATGAGCAGTTCTTC.